This T cell receptor beta chain was obtained from a study of blood T cell repertoires in COVID-19. Across the study: Some COVID-19 samples were acute and others convalescent; all came from the United States, Italy and Spain.

In the study's own analysis: Reference gene primer amplification gave nucleated cell count estimates. This table comes from immunoSEQ multiplex PCR, and its TCRdb copy is limited to in-frame clones, with some not included. V, J and clone size were drawn from that table, and D and trimming were deduced from the DNA. The sample consists of about 280,000 clones, around 90% of them appearing once. Trimming took 6 bases from V and 1 from J, leaving 10 bases between them. CDR1 and CDR2 (germline): SNHLY, FYNNEI. This CDR3 has 15 residues. This TCR was recovered from a man over 45 with acute or convalescent COVID-19. The chain carries TRBV2 and TRBJ2-6, with D perhaps matching TRBD1 (5 bases). What was sequenced was peripheral blood. The CDR3 reads CASRATVSGANVLTF. CDR3 nucleotide sequence: TGTGCCAGCAGAGCGACAGTATCTGGGGCCAACGTCCTGACTTTC.